This T cell receptor beta chain appears in the sequencing data of a study of graft-versus-host responses after intestinal transplantation. The study's findings and limits: Early HvG declines after transplant were associated with peak circulating GvH clone levels. Across patients carrying graft-donor T cell macrochimerism, allografts held high graft-versus-host to host-versus-graft clonal ratios.

Generated by immunoSEQ multiplex PCR, the TCRdb table keeps only in-frame clones and is missing some. The sample contains about 100,000 clones, roughly 87% of which appear only once. Concerning this clone itself: Its antigen is still unknown.

Trimming left V 5 bases short and J 4 bases short, with 9 bases between. This CDR3 comprises 14 residues. Germline loops: CDR1 MNHNS, CDR2 SASEGT. This chain connects TRBV6-1 to TRBJ1-6; D gene uncertain. The source material was unstimulated CD4+ T cells sorted from spleen or lymph node cells, sampled before transplant. The receptor comes from a human donor who was the organ donor for an intestinal transplant. The CDR3: CASSTGPYNSPLHF. CDR3 DNA sequence: TGTGCCAGCAGTACGGGTCCTTATAATTCACCCCTCCACTTT.